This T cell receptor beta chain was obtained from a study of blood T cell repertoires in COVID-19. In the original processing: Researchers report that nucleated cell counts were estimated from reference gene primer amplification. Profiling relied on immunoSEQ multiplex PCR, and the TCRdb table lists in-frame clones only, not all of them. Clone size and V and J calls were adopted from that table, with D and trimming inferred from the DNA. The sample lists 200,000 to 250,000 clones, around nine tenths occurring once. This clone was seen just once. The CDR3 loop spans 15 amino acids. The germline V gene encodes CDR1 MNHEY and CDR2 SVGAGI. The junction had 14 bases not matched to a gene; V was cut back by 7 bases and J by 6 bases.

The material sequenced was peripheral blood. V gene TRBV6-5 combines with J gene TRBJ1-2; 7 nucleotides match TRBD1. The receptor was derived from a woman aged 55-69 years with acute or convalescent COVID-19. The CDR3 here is CASTSGDRRLDGYTF. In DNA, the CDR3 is TGTGCCAGCACCTCCGGGGACAGAAGACTTGATGGCTACACCTTC.